The T cell receptor (beta chain) under discussion was sequenced for a study of immune cell composition in non-small cell lung cancer. The CDR3 sequence is 15 residues long. The ends were cut back, 0 bases at V and 0 bases at J, with 7 bases in the middle. Sequencing was performed with immunoSEQ multiplex PCR; in TCRdb, only in-frame clones are kept and a portion is missing. Of 5,100 or so clones in the sample, roughly 84% were seen once. This clone was counted a few times. Its matching antigen is unknown. Normal lung was sampled as far from the tumour as possible, at least 3 cm. Study findings and constraints: Tumour-associated clones >0.5% occurred in under 35% of adenocarcinomas, 75% of squamous.

The receptor's source is a human donor with non-small cell lung cancer. Some clones in this sample may be carry-over from other donors' samples. Material: non-adjacent lung tissue. This sequence joins TRBV5-3 and TRBJ2-1; weak D call: TRBD2 (6 bases). TRBV5-3 is filed as an ORF, its function uncertain. The chain's CDR3 is CARSLGGISYNEQFF. The CDR3 DNA reads TGTGCCAGAAGCTTGGGCGGGATCTCCTACAATGAGCAGTTCTTC.